The subject of this entry is one T cell receptor beta chain. The TCR library protocol attached unique molecular identifiers to the individual cDNA molecules. TCRdb used MiXCR to reprocess the 5' RACE reads, holding one entry per CDR3 protein. Of about 84,000 distinct CDR3 sequences listed, over 10% are singletons. The data stem from a study of early T cells in non-severe SARS-CoV-2 infection. Looking at the study overall: Bulk RNA isolated from unsorted whole blood underwent sequencing; chains were not paired.

The V segment lost 5 bases and the J segment 7 bases; nucleotides outside the gene matches: 17. Looked up from germline, CDR1 is SGHVS and CDR2 is FQNEAQ. The CDR3 contains 18 residues. Sequencing was done on a sample of whole blood. This receptor was identified in an adult who was a healthcare worker with PCR-confirmed SARS-CoV-2 infection or an uninfected control (not recorded which). The chain couples TRBV7-8 to TRBJ1-4; 9 bases fit TRBD1. CDR3: CASSPATGQGSRSEKLFF. The DNA of the CDR3 is TGTGCCAGCAGCCCGGCGACGGGACAGGGTTCTCGGTCTGAAAAACTGTTTTTT.